The 2 T cell receptor beta chains given below trace back to one sample, sequenced in a study of T cells in Graves' hyperthyroidism and ophthalmopathy. Amplification yielded TCR beta CDR3 regions, with RNA transcripts as the source. The HTBI primer set served for first-round RT-PCR of the TCR CDR3. TCRdb independently ran MiXCR on the multiplex PCR reads; one entry per CDR3 protein. This table holds some 300,000 distinct CDR3 sequences, roughly 13% found once. The sample taken for sequencing was blood. The receptor source for this set is a woman aged 30 to 39 with Graves' hyperthyroidism that later progressed to Graves' ophthalmopathy.

There are a few counts of this clonotype. The chain couples TRBV16 to TRBJ1-6, with D perhaps matching TRBD1 (5 bases). The CDR3 contains 15 residues. V was pared by 4 bases and J by 2 bases, with 9 bases between. CDR1 and CDR2 from the germline V gene are KGHSY and FQNENV. CDR3 sequence (DNA): TGTGCCAGCAGCCGACAAGGGGCCTATAATTCACCCCTCCACTTT. The encoded protein is CASSRQGAYNSPLHF.

In its sample, this clonotype was seen a few times. CDR3 residues: CSASRREEGEQFF. The DNA for the CDR3 is TGCAGTGCTAGTCGGCGGGAGGAGGGTGAGCAGTTCTTC. This sequence joins TRBV20-1 and TRBJ2-1, with 8 nucleotides matching TRBD2. This CDR3 region has 13 residues. Germline CDR1 is DFQATT and CDR2 is SNEGSKA (reference sequence). The V and J ends lost 3 bases and 9 bases, in that order; junction bases with no gene match: 7.